Given below is one TCR beta chain in context. As yet, its antigen is unknown. The sample originates from a study of memory CD4+ T cells and cytomegalovirus serostatus. Across the study: Healthy Belgian adult donors included roughly ten CMV-positive and 24 CMV-negative people.

Method: immunoSEQ multiplex PCR; TCRdb's copy keeps in-frame clones and lacks some. The table lists approximately 46,000 clones, roughly 80% of them singletons. General study points: Median bootstrapped AUC for CMV status was about 0.95 originally, around 0.91 US-trained.

From germline, CDR1 is SGHKS and CDR2 YYEKEE (reference sequence). V lost 4 bases and J lost 12; bases outside the gene matches: 2. The CDR3 is 12 amino acids. The sort gate was single viable CD3+CD4+CD8-CD45RO+ cells for memory CD4+ T cells. This receptor was obtained from an adult in good health and CMV-seronegative. J is TRBJ1-6 and V is TRBV5-5; 9 bases match TRBD1. The sample was memory CD4+ T cells from blood. The CDR3 coding sequence is TGTGCCAGCAGCACGGACAGGGGACCCCTCCACTTT. Protein: CASSTDRGPLHF.